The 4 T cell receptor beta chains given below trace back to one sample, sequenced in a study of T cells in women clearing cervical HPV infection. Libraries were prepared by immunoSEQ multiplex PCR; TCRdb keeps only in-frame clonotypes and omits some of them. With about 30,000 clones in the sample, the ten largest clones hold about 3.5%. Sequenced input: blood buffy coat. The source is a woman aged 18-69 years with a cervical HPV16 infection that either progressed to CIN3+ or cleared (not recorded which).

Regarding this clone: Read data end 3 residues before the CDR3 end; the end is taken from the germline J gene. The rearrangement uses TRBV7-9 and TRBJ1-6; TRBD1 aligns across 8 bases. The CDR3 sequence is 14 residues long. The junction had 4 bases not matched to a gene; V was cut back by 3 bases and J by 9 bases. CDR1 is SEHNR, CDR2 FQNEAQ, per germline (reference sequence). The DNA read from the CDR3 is TGTGCCAGCAGCTTGACAGGGGAAGGTTCACCC. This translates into CASSLTGEGSP. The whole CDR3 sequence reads CASSLTGEGSPLHF.

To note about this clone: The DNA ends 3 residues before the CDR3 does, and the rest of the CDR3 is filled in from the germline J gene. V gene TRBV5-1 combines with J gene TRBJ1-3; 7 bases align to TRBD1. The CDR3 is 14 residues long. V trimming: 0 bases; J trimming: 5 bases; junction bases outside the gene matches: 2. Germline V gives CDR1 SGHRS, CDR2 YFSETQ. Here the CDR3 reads CASSLDRGRNTIYF. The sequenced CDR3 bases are TGCGCCAGCAGCTTGGACAGGGGCAGAAACACC. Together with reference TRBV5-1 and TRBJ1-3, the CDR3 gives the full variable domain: KAGVTQTPRYLIKTRGQQVTLSCSPISGHRSVSWYQQTPGQGLQFLFEYFSETQRNKGNFPGRFSGRQFSNSRSEMNVSTLELGDSALYLCASSLDRGRNTIYFGEGSWLTVV.

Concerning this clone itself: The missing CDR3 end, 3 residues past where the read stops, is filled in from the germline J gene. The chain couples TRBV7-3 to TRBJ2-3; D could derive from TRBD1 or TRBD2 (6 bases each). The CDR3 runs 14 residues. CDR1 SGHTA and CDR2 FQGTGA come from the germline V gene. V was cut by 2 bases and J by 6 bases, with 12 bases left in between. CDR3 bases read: TGTGCCAGCAGCTTAGGAGGGGGTTTGGATACG. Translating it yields CASSLGGGLDT. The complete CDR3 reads CASSLGGGLDTQYF. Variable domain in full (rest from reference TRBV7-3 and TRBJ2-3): GAGVSQTPSNKVTEKGKYVELRCDPISGHTALYWYRQSLGQGPEFLIYFQGTGAADDSGLPNDRFFAVRPEGSVSTLKIQRTERGDSAVYLCASSLGGGLDTQYFGPGTRLTVL.

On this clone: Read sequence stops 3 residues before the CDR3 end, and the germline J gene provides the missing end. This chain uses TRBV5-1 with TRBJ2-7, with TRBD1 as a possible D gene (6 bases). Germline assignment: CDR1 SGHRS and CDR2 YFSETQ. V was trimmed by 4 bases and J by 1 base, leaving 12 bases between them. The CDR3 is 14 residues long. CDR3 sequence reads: CASSPQGPSYEQYF. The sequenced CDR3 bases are TGCGCCAGCAGCCCACAGGGTCCTTCCTACGAG.